What follows are 14 T cell receptor beta chains derived from one specimen sequenced in a study of blood T cell repertoires in COVID-19. Sequenced by immunoSEQ multiplex PCR; TCRdb stores in-frame clones only, minus some. The sample contains fewer than 200,000 clones, under 80% of which appear only once. Sequencing was performed on peripheral blood. The receptor source for this set is a man between 65 and 85 years old with acute or convalescent COVID-19.

This rearrangement joins TRBV20-1 to TRBJ1-2; TRBD1 matches 7 bases. This CDR3 is 13 amino acids long. The junction had 5 bases not matched to a gene; V was cut back by 3 bases and J by 4 bases. Looked up from germline, CDR1 is DFQATT and CDR2 is SNEGSKA (reference sequence). CDR3 nucleotides: TGCAGTGCTAGTGACAGGGTAGGCTATGGCTACACCTTC. Translated, it gives CSASDRVGYGYTF.

This clone was seen many times. The chain combines TRBV2 with TRBJ1-6; no clear D gene. The CDR3 length is 18 residues. Trimming removed 4 bases from V and 7 bases from J, with 23 bases in between. CDR1 and CDR2 from the germline V gene are SNHLY and FYNNEI. The CDR3 is CASSVLFGEPASNSPLHF. Written as DNA, the CDR3 is TGTGCCAGCAGTGTTCTCTTCGGGGAACCGGCGTCAAATTCACCCCTCCACTTT.

The chain is built from TRBV27 and TRBJ2-1, with 12 bases that match TRBD2. This CDR3 has 15 amino acids. J gave up 8 bases and V 7 bases, and 9 bases lay outside the gene matches. The germline CDR1 and CDR2 sequences are MNHEY and SMNVEV (reference sequence). The CDR3 sequence: CASKTRLAGVHEQFF. The CDR3 DNA sequence: TGTGCCAGCAAGACAAGACTAGCGGGAGTTCATGAGCAGTTCTTC.

This clone was seen a single time. Other DNA sequences in the sample encode the same CDR3. The V and J genes are TRBV5-1 and TRBJ1-2; unclear D gene. Trimming took 0 bases from V and 2 from J, leaving 5 bases between them. CDR3 length: 13 amino acids. Germline loops: CDR1 SGHRS, CDR2 YFSETQ. The CDR3 coding sequence is TGCGCCAGCAGCTTGGGAGAGAACTATGGCTACACCTTC. As protein: CASSLGENYGYTF.

This clone was picked up a small number of times. This chain links TRBV5-1 with TRBJ1-4; D unclear. The CDR3 sequence is 15 residues long. Trimming took 0 bases from V and 5 from J, leaving 11 bases between them. In germline, CDR1 is SGHRS, CDR2 YFSETQ. Written as DNA, the CDR3 is TGCGCCAGCAGCTTGGACGGGAATAGGAATGAAAAACTGTTTTTT. It is translated as CASSLDGNRNEKLFF.

A few counts support this clone. V gene TRBV6-1 combines with J gene TRBJ2-7; no firm D call. Germline-derived CDR1 and CDR2 are MNHNS and SASEGT. The V and J ends lost 0 bases and 5 bases respectively, with 11 bases between them. The CDR3 length is 14 residues. The DNA for the CDR3 is TGTGCCAGCAGTGAAGCCCCGAGTACGAACGAGCAGTACTTC. Translation gives CASSEAPSTNEQYF.

This CDR3 reads CASSPRLGTSGDTDTQYF. In DNA, the CDR3 is TGTGCCAGCAGTCCAAGACTTGGGACTAGCGGGGATACAGATACGCAGTATTTT. The gene calls are TRBV28 and TRBJ2-3; 13 bases agree with TRBD2. Trimming at V came to 5 bases and at J to 3 bases, leaving 11 bases not matched to a gene. This CDR3 has 18 residues. CDR1 and CDR2 (germline): MDHEN, SYDVKM.

V is TRBV5-1 and J is TRBJ2-3; the D gene is possibly TRBD1 (5 bases). Trimming took off 4 bases at V and 1 base at J, with 10 bases between the two ends. The CDR3 covers 14 residues. Germline V gene lookup returns CDR1 SGHRS and CDR2 YFSETQ. The CDR3 DNA reads as TGCGCCAGCAGCGTCGAAGGGGGCACAGATACGCAGTATTTT. Translated: CASSVEGGTDTQYF.

The chain combines TRBV5-1 with TRBJ2-2, with no clear D. The germline V gene has CDR1 SGHRS and CDR2 YFSETQ. V shed 6 bases and J shed 0 bases, with 18 bases lying between them. This CDR3 is built from 17 residues. CDR3 protein: CASTPQTAPSNTGELFF. The CDR3 DNA is TGCGCCAGCACCCCACAGACCGCTCCGTCGAACACCGGGGAGCTGTTTTTT.

This sequence joins TRBV7-3 and TRBJ1-2; TRBD1 matches 8 bases. Per germline, CDR1 SGHTA and CDR2 FQGTGA. The CDR3 runs 15 residues. V dropped 4 bases and J dropped 13; count of bases not matched to a gene: 17. CDR3 amino acids: CASSSNSLTGGASTF. As DNA, the CDR3 is TGTGCCAGCAGCTCGAATTCTCTCACAGGGGGAGCTTCCACCTTC.

This chain joins TRBV5-3 and TRBJ2-5, with 7 bases lining up with TRBD1. TRBV5-3 is flagged as an ORF with uncertain function. CDR3 length: 13 residues. V lost 2 bases to trimming and J lost 4 bases; unmatched junction nucleotides: 2. The CDR3 DNA follows: TGTGCCAGAAGCTTCGACAGGGCAGAGACCCAGTACTTC. Encoded protein: CARSFDRAETQYF.

The V and J genes are TRBV7-3 and TRBJ2-3, with D maybe TRBD1 (6 bases). Trimming took off 2 bases at V and 2 bases at J, with 11 bases between the two ends. The CDR3 extends over 15 amino acids. Germline values: CDR1 SGHTA, CDR2 FQGTGA. DNA of the CDR3: TGTGCCAGCAGCTTATCAGGGGTGGTCACAGATACGCAGTATTTT. This translates into CASSLSGVVTDTQYF.

The table lists this clone with a few counts. The chain uses TRBV11-2 and TRBJ2-3; the D gene is possibly TRBD2 (5 bases). Trimming removed 2 bases at V and 0 bases at J, with 9 bases between. The CDR3 extends over 15 amino acids. Germline V lookup: CDR1 SGHAT, CDR2 FQNNGV. The CDR3 coding sequence is TGTGCCAGCAGCTTACGCGGGTCGAGCACAGATACGCAGTATTTT. This translates into CASSLRGSSTDTQYF.

The chain carries TRBV6-5 and TRBJ1-3; 7 nucleotides align to TRBD1. J gave up 0 bases and V 4 bases, and 6 bases lay outside the gene matches. The germline CDR1 and CDR2 sequences are MNHEY and SVGAGI. The CDR3 has 16 residues. CDR3 sequence reads: CASSWTGLTSGNTIYF. The CDR3 nucleotides are TGTGCCAGCAGTTGGACAGGTCTTACCTCTGGAAACACCATATATTTT.